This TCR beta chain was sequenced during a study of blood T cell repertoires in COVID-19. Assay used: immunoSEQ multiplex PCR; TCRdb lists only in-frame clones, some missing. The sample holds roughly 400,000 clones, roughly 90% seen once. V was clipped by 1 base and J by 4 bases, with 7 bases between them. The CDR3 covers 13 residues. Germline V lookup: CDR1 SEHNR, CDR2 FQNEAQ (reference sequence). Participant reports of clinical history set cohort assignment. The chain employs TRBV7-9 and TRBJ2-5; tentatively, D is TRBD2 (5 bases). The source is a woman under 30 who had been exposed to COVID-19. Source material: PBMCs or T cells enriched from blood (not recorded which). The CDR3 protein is CASSLGGLETQYF. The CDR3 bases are TGTGCCAGCAGCTTAGGAGGGTTAGAGACCCAGTACTTC.